These T cell receptor beta chains were read from a single sample in a study of blood T cell repertoires in COVID-19. The protocol was immunoSEQ multiplex PCR, while the TCRdb copy is restricted to in-frame clones and leaves out a portion. The table lists approximately 150,000 clones, approximately 87% of them singletons. The sequenced material came from peripheral blood. Every receptor here comes from a woman between 45 and 65 years old with active or convalescent COVID-19. The CDR3 runs from the conserved cysteine through the conserved F or W. D genes are given only for firm matches. Clone sizes are given selectively: once, few, many, or a class where the clone is expanded.

TRBJ1-1	TRBD1	few	TRBV7-9	TGTGCCAGCAGCTTCCCGGGACAGCTTACCCAGAACACTGAAGCTTTCTTT	CASSFPGQLTQNTEAFF
TRBJ2-7	-	-	TRBV6-1	TGTGCCAGCAGTGAAGCGGGTCCCGGTCGACTCGGCCACGAGCAGTACTTC	CASSEAGPGRLGHEQYF
TRBJ1-6	TRBD1	-	TRBV30	TGTGCCTGGAGTGTACTCCGACAGGGATCTTCCTATAATTCACCCCTCCACTTT	CAWSVLRQGSSYNSPLHF
TRBJ1-6	-	-	TRBV9	TGTGCCAGCAGCGGCAGGGTTAATTCACCCCTCCACTTT	CASSGRVNSPLHF
TRBJ1-4	TRBD1	-	TRBV28	TGTGCCAGCAGTTTGCCCACAGACAGGGGGGAAAAACTGTTTTTT	CASSLPTDRGEKLFF
TRBJ2-1	-	-	TRBV2	TGTGCCAGCAGTGAAGTTTATTACAATGAGCAGTTCTTC	CASSEVYYNEQFF
TRBJ2-5	TRBD2	-	TRBV6-2/TRBV6-3	TGTGCCAGCAGTTCCCCTCGGGTAGCGGGGGGGAGAGAGACCCAGTACTTC	CASSSPRVAGGRETQYF
TRBJ2-7	TRBD1	few	TRBV7-2	TGTGCCAGCAGCTTAGCGTGGACAGGGATTCGCTACGAGCAGTACTTC	CASSLAWTGIRYEQYF
TRBJ2-5	-	-	TRBV27	TGTGCCAGCAGTGAACAGGGGAGGAAGACCCAGTACTTC	CASSEQGRKTQYF
TRBJ2-3	-	-	TRBV3-1/TRBV3-2	TGTGCCAGCAGCCCACGGGAAACCAATAGCGGCACAGATACGCAGTATTTT	CASSPRETNSGTDTQYF
TRBJ2-2	-	-	TRBV7-6	TGTGCCAGCAGCCTCGTGGGGCCGCCGGGCGGGGAGCTGTTTTTT	CASSLVGPPGGELFF
TRBJ2-7	-	-	TRBV18	TGTGCCAGCTCACCGCAGGGGCGCTCCTACGAGCAGTACTTC	CASSPQGRSYEQYF
TRBJ2-3	TRBD2	-	TRBV30	TGTGCCTGGAGTGGGACTAGCGAGAGCACAGATACGCAGTATTTT	CAWSGTSESTDTQYF
TRBJ1-2	TRBD1	-	TRBV27	TGTGCCAGCAGTAGACAGGGGGGCTATGGCTACACCTTC	CASSRQGGYGYTF
TRBJ1-2	-	-	TRBV15	TGTGCCACCAGCAGAGACGGAGTGTATGGCTACACCTTC	CATSRDGVYGYTF
TRBJ1-1	-	-	TRBV18	TGTGCCAGCTCACAGGACAGAAACACTGAAGCTTTCTTT	CASSQDRNTEAFF
TRBJ1-1	-	-	TRBV28	TGTGCCAGCAGTCTGGGCGGGACTTTAAGGACTGAAGCTTTCTTT	CASSLGGTLRTEAFF
TRBJ2-3	-	-	TRBV28	TGTGCCAGCAGTGGATTTGGGCGTCTAAGCACAGATACGCAGTATTTT	CASSGFGRLSTDTQYF
TRBJ2-1	-	few	TRBV24-1	TGTGCCACCAGTGATTATTCCTCAGGGGCCCTATACAATGAGCAGTTCTTC	CATSDYSSGALYNEQFF
TRBJ2-1	TRBD2	-	TRBV5-4	TGTGCCAGCAGCTCCGGGACTAGCGGGAGAGATGAGCAGTTCTTC	CASSSGTSGRDEQFF
TRBJ2-7	-	-	TRBV7-2	TGTGCCAGCAGCAAGGGGCCGGCCTCCTACGAGCAGTACTTC	CASSKGPASYEQYF
TRBJ1-1	TRBD1	-	TRBV12-3/TRBV12-4	TGTGCCAGCAGGGGACAGGTGAACACTGAAGCTTTCTTT	CASRGQVNTEAFF
TRBJ2-5	-	-	TRBV28	TGTGCCAGCAGTTTTATCGGGGTGGGCAAAGAGACCCAGTACTTC	CASSFIGVGKETQYF
TRBJ1-6	TRBD1	-	TRBV4-2	TGTGCCAGCAGCCAAGTCAGGGACAGCAAAAATTCACCCCTCCACTTT	CASSQVRDSKNSPLHF
TRBJ1-1	-	-	TRBV7-6	TGTGCCAGCAGCTTGACGGGGGGTCGCACTGAAGCTTTCTTT	CASSLTGGRTEAFF
TRBJ2-7	-	few	TRBV5-1	TGCGCCAGCAGCCCTACGGGCGGAAGTAGGGGCGAGCAGTACTTC	CASSPTGGSRGEQYF
TRBJ2-7	TRBD2	-	TRBV28	TGTGCCAGCCCCGGAACCGGGACTAGCGACAACTCCTACGAGCAGTACTTC	CASPGTGTSDNSYEQYF
TRBJ1-2	-	-	TRBV28	TGTGCCAGCAGTTTACTAACGGGGGGGCGAAGGGGTTATGGCTACACCTTC	CASSLLTGGRRGYGYTF
TRBJ2-2	TRBD2	-	TRBV5-1	TGCGCCAGCAGTATGGCTAGCGGGAGCCCCGGGGAGCTGTTTTTT	CASSMASGSPGELFF
TRBJ2-5	-	-	TRBV4-3	TGCGCCAGCAGCCAAGGAGGACAGACGGGAGAGACCCAGTACTTC	CASSQGGQTGETQYF
TRBJ1-6	TRBD1	few	TRBV30	TGTGCCTGGGATAGGGGGCTCGGGAATTCACCCCTCCACTTT	CAWDRGLGNSPLHF
TRBJ1-2	-	-	TRBV5-1	TGCGCCAGCAGCGAACAGGGCGACTATGGCTACACCTTC	CASSEQGDYGYTF
TRBJ1-1	-	-	TRBV4-1	TGCGCCAGCAGCCGAACATCGTCGATGAACACTGAAGCTTTCTTT	CASSRTSSMNTEAFF
TRBJ2-5	-	few	TRBV2	TGTGCCAGCAGGACAGGTCCCCAAGAGACCCAGTACTTC	CASRTGPQETQYF
TRBJ2-1	-	-	TRBV6-5	TGTGCCAGCAGGAGGGGGGGGGCCGGCGGTGAGCAGTTCTTC	CASRRGGAGGEQFF
TRBJ1-6	TRBD1	-	TRBV27	TGTGCCAGCAGTTTGGGACAGATTAATTCACCCCTCCACTTT	CASSLGQINSPLHF
TRBJ1-1	-	once	TRBV30	TGTGCCTGGAGTGTCTCTCGGAACACTGAAGCTTTCTTT	CAWSVSRNTEAFF
TRBJ2-7	TRBD2	-	TRBV28	TGTGCCAGCAGTTTGGTCGGGAGGACTAGCAGAGACTACGAGCAGTACTTC	CASSLVGRTSRDYEQYF
TRBJ2-3	-	-	TRBV6-2/TRBV6-3	TGTGCCAGCAGTTACCCCTCCTTTGGGGGCCAGACAGATACGCAGTATTTT	CASSYPSFGGQTDTQYF
TRBJ1-1	-	-	TRBV6-1	TGTGCCAGCAGTGAATTGGCCACCACTGAAGCTTTCTTT	CASSELATTEAFF
TRBJ1-2	-	-	TRBV20-1	TGCAGTGCTAGTTCCGGGAACGGAGGCTACACCTTC	CSASSGNGGYTF
TRBJ2-3	TRBD2	-	TRBV4-3	TGCGCCAGCAGCCAAGCGATATTAGCGGGAGGGGGATCCACAGATACGCAGTATTTT	CASSQAILAGGGSTDTQYF
TRBJ2-2	TRBD1	-	TRBV5-1	TGCGCCAGCAGCCCCAGGGGGAACCAGAACACCGGGGAGCTGTTTTTT	CASSPRGNQNTGELFF
TRBJ1-6	TRBD1	few	TRBV9	TGTGCCAGCAGCGGGGGACAGCATAATTCACCCCTCCACTTT	CASSGGQHNSPLHF
TRBJ1-1	TRBD1	-	TRBV29-1	TGCAGCGTTGCGGACAGGGCGGGAACTGAAGCTTTCTTT	CSVADRAGTEAFF
TRBJ1-6	-	-	TRBV11-1	TGTGCCAGCAGCTCTGGGGGGGATCTTTCACCCCTCCACTTT	CASSSGGDLSPLHF
TRBJ1-1	-	-	TRBV10-3	TGTGCCATCAGACCGGAGGGGAACACTGAAGCTTTCTTT	CAIRPEGNTEAFF
TRBJ1-1	-	-	TRBV20-1	TGCAGTGCTAGAGACGTCACTGAAGCTTTCTTT	CSARDVTEAFF
TRBJ2-2	-	-	TRBV24-1	TGTGCCACCAGTGATTTAGAGTTTGGGGAGCTGTTTTTT	CATSDLEFGELFF
TRBJ1-5	TRBD1	once	TRBV6-1	TGTGCCAGCAGTGAAGGGACAGGGAATAATCAACCCCAGCATTTT	CASSEGTGNNQPQHF
TRBJ1-6	TRBD1	-	TRBV27	TGTGCCAGCAGTCTCGACAGGGAATATAATTCACCCCTCCACTTT	CASSLDREYNSPLHF
TRBJ2-5	TRBD1	once	TRBV29-1	TGCAGCGCAGACAGGGCTGGGGAGACCCAGTACTTC	CSADRAGETQYF
TRBJ2-3	-	-	TRBV5-1	TGCGCCAGCAGCTTAACGACTCCAAACACATATACGCAGTATTTT	CASSLTTPNTYTQYF
TRBJ2-7	TRBD2	once	TRBV10-3	TGTGCCATCAGTGAGTCTAAGCGGGGGGTCTACTACGAGCAGTACTTC	CAISESKRGVYYEQYF
TRBJ1-4	-	-	TRBV5-5	TGTGCCAGCAGCTTGGATGGGCTTGCAACTAATGAAAAACTGTTTTTT	CASSLDGLATNEKLFF
TRBJ2-1	-	-	TRBV6-2/TRBV6-3	TGTGCCAGCAGTTACATTGTGTGGGGGGGGCTATACAATGAGCAGTTCTTC	CASSYIVWGGLYNEQFF
TRBJ2-1	TRBD2	-	TRBV27	TGTGCCAGCAGTTTCCTACTAGCGGATGAGCAGTTCTTC	CASSFLLADEQFF